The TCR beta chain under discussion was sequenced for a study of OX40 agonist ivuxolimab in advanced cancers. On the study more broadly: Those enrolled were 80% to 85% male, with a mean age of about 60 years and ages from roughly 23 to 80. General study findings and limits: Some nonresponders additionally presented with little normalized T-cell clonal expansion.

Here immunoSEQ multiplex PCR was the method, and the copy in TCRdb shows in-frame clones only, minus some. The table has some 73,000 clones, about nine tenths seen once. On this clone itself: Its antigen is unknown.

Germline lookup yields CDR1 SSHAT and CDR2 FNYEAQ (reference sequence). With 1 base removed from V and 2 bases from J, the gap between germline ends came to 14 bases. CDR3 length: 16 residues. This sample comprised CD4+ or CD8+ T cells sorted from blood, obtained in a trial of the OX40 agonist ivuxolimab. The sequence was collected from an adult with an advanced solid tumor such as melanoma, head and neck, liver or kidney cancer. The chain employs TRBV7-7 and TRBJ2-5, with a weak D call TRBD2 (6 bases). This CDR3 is CASSLGGVAVQETQYF. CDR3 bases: TGTGCCAGCAGCTTAGGCGGGGTAGCGGTTCAAGAGACCCAGTACTTC.